Each of the 18 T cell receptor beta chains below was sequenced from the same sample in a study of Graves' ophthalmopathy and Graves' hyperthyroidism. Researchers took RNA transcripts and amplified TCR beta CDR3 regions from them. Scientists carried out first-round RT-PCR using HTBI primers and then a second-round multiplex PCR. One entry per CDR3 protein results from TCRdb running MiXCR on the multiplex PCR reads. Of 350,000 to 450,000 distinct CDR3 sequences listed, about a sixth are singletons. Sequencing was done on a sample of peripheral blood. The receptor set was obtained from a young woman with Graves' ophthalmopathy.

The V and J genes are TRBV27 and TRBJ1-5; perhaps TRBD1 as D (6 bases). Trimming took off 2 bases at V and 3 bases at J, with 17 bases between the two ends. This CDR3 region has 17 residues. CDR1 MNHEY and CDR2 SMNVEV come from the germline V gene (reference sequence). This CDR3 reads CASSLKVTGKNNQPQHF. CDR3 bases: TGTGCCAGCAGTTTAAAGGTTACAGGGAAGAACAATCAGCCCCAGCATTTT.

This clonotype occurred many times. This rearrangement joins TRBV14 to TRBJ1-2, with D possibly TRBD1 on 6 matching bases. The germline V gene has CDR1 SGHDN and CDR2 FVKESK. CDR3 size: 14 residues. V lost 4 bases to trimming and J lost 8 bases, with 17 bases between them. In DNA form, the CDR3 reads TGTGCCAGCAGCCTCGCGAGAGGGGGTGGCGGCTACACCTTC. Translation: CASSLARGGGGYTF.

The table lists this clonotype with many counts. The chain joins TRBV18 to TRBJ1-1; D may be TRBD1 (6 bases). This CDR3 has 14 residues. Looked up from germline, CDR1 is KGHSH and CDR2 is LQKENI. V dropped 6 bases and J dropped 5 bases, with 16 bases sitting between them. Written as DNA, the CDR3 is TGTGCCAGCTCCGATACAGGGTTTAAGACTGAAGCTTTCTTT. Translated: CASSDTGFKTEAFF.

This clonotype was counted many times. The chain has TRBV7-8 and TRBJ1-3; weak D call: TRBD1 (5 bases). Deletions cut 1 base from V and 0 bases from J, with 16 bases between. Germline CDR1 reads SGHVS; CDR2 reads FQNEAQ. This CDR3 contains 18 residues. The CDR3 loop is CASSLELLGVLSGNTIYF. The DNA for the CDR3 is TGTGCCAGCAGCTTAGAACTGCTGGGGGTGCTCTCTGGAAACACCATATATTTT.

In this sample, this clonotype turned up many times. V and J are TRBV28 and TRBJ2-7, with D perhaps given as TRBD1 or TRBD2 (6 bases each). Trimming removed 5 bases at V and 0 bases at J, with 11 bases between. This CDR3 is built from 14 residues. CDR1 is MDHEN, CDR2 SYDVKM, per germline. Written as DNA, the CDR3 is TGTGCCAGCAGTCCGCGGGACATCTCCTACGAGCAGTACTTC. Translation: CASSPRDISYEQYF.

This rearrangement joins TRBV20-1 to TRBJ1-1; D is possibly TRBD1 (5 bases). Trimming stripped 2 bases from V and 1 base from J, with 14 bases between. The CDR3 loop spans 15 amino acids. Germline-derived CDR1 and CDR2 are DFQATT and SNEGSKA (reference sequence). CDR3 DNA sequence: TGCAGTGCTAGACGTGGGGGGGGAGGGAACACTGAAGCTTTCTTT. As protein: CSARRGGGGNTEAFF.

This clonotype showed up many times. J is TRBJ1-1 and V is TRBV3-1; the match to TRBD1 covers 8 bases. CDR3 length equals 14 residues. V gave up 4 bases and J gave up 6 bases; unmatched junction bases: 7. CDR1 is LGHDT, CDR2 YNNKEL, per germline (reference sequence). The CDR3 nucleotides are TGTGCCAGCAGCCGCGGACAGGGACATTCTGAAGCTTTCTTT. Translation: CASSRGQGHSEAFF.

This clonotype was observed at least ten times. This chain joins TRBV28 and TRBJ2-5; D perhaps matches TRBD2 (6 bases). V shed 7 bases and J shed 2 bases, with 14 bases lying between them. Germline V lookup: CDR1 MDHEN, CDR2 SYDVKM. There are 14 residues in the CDR3. CDR3 loop: CASNGQGGQETQYF. The CDR3 nucleotides are TGTGCCAGCAACGGGCAGGGAGGACAAGAGACCCAGTACTTC.

The V gene is TRBV9, the J gene TRBJ2-7; 8 nucleotides match TRBD2. The CDR3 totals 15 residues. The V gene end was trimmed by 3 bases and the J gene end by 3 bases; junction bases not matched to a gene: 8. Per germline, CDR1 SGDLS and CDR2 YYNGEE. As DNA, the CDR3 is TGTGCCAGCAGCGCGGAGCCCGGGACTAGCTACGAGCAGTACTTC. Residues: CASSAEPGTSYEQYF.

This clonotype occurred many times. This rearrangement joins TRBV12-3 or TRBV12-4 to TRBJ2-5, with D tentatively TRBD1 (6 bases). V gave up 5 bases and J gave up 1 base, with 11 bases separating them. The CDR3 covers 14 residues. The CDR3 reads CASSQTGSQETQYF. The CDR3, as DNA: TGTGCCAGCAGTCAGACAGGTTCCCAAGAGACCCAGTACTTC.

This clonotype showed up many times. V gene TRBV30 combines with J gene TRBJ1-1; 7 nucleotides line up with TRBD1. The CDR3 is 14 amino acids. The trim removed 0 bases at V and 1 base at J, leaving 2 bases unmatched. Germline V gene lookup returns CDR1 GTSNPN and CDR2 SVGIG (reference sequence). CDR3 protein: CAWSVSGGNTEAFF. The CDR3 DNA follows: TGTGCCTGGAGTGTGTCAGGGGGGAACACTGAAGCTTTCTTT.

The chain has TRBV7-3 and TRBJ1-6; a possible D gene is TRBD1 (5 bases). There are 14 residues in the CDR3. The V and J ends lost 4 bases and 7 bases respectively, with 11 bases between them. Germline V gene sequence: CDR1 SGHTA, CDR2 FQGTGA. CDR3 DNA sequence: TGTGCCAGCAGCTCCTTGGGACCGAATTCACCCCTCCACTTT. Its translation: CASSSLGPNSPLHF.

This clonotype was observed many times. This chain links TRBV6-2 or TRBV6-3 with TRBJ1-1; D call uncertain. In germline, CDR1 is MNHEY, CDR2 SVGEGT. The CDR3 contains 13 residues. Trimming cost V 2 bases and J 3 bases, with 7 bases left between them. The CDR3 nucleotides are TGTGCCAGCAGTTACCACGGGTACACTGAAGCTTTCTTT. This codes for CASSYHGYTEAFF.

This clonotype was counted ten times or more. The chain has TRBV6-1 and TRBJ1-2; D might be TRBD1 (6 bases). Germline V lookup: CDR1 MNHNS, CDR2 SASEGT. The CDR3 runs to 15 residues. Trimming left V 7 bases short and J 7 bases short, with 22 bases between. CDR3 in amino acids: CASILRAGDVSGYTF. CDR3 DNA: TGTGCCAGCATCCTACGGGCAGGGGATGTAAGTGGCTACACCTTC.

The chain joins TRBV5-1 to TRBJ2-5; D is uncertain. CDR1 and CDR2 from the germline V gene are SGHRS and YFSETQ. Deletions cut 4 bases from V and 2 bases from J, with 15 bases between. The CDR3 is made up of 15 amino acids. The CDR3 DNA reads as TGCGCCAGCAGCACCGGACCCAACCGACAAGAGACCCAGTACTTC. Its translation: CASSTGPNRQETQYF.

This clonotype was seen many times. CDR3 DNA sequence: TGTGCCAGCAGTTACGGGCAGGTTATTACCTACGAGCAGTACTTC. Translating gives CASSYGQVITYEQYF. J is TRBJ2-7 and V is TRBV6-5; D gene unclear. Between the trimmed V and J ends, which lost 2 bases and 2 bases, there was a span of 13 bases. This CDR3 comprises 15 residues. Germline CDR1 reads MNHEY; CDR2 reads SVGAGI.

This rearrangement joins TRBV28 to TRBJ2-7; unclear D gene. V was pared by 2 bases and J by 2 bases, with 7 bases between. The CDR3 spans 13 residues. CDR1 is MDHEN, CDR2 SYDVKM, per germline. DNA of the CDR3: TGTGCCAGCAGTTTACTTCAGCCCTACGAGCAGTACTTC. The encoded protein is CASSLLQPYEQYF.

This clonotype was found many times. This rearrangement joins TRBV29-1 to TRBJ1-2; D is ambiguous. CDR3 length: 13 residues. The germline V gene encodes CDR1 SQVTM and CDR2 ANQGSEA. The V gene lost 6 bases and the J gene lost 0 bases, with 11 bases spanning the gap. CDR3: CSVAPSANYGYTF. The DNA for the CDR3 is TGCAGCGTCGCCCCCAGCGCTAACTATGGCTACACCTTC.